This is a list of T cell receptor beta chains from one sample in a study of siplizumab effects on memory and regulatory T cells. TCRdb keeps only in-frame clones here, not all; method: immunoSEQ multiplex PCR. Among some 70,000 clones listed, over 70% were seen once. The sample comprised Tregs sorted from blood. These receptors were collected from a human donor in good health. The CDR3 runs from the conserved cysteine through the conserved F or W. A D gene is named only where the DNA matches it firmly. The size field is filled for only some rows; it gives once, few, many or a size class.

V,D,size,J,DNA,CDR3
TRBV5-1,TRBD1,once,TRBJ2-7,TGCGCCAGCACCGTGACAGGGAGCTCCTACGAGCAGTACTTC,CASTVTGSSYEQYF
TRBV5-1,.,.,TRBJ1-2,TGCGCCAGCAGCCCCCGGTGGTCCTATGGCTACACCTTC,CASSPRWSYGYTF
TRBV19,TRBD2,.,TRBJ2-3,TGTGCCAGTAGTGGGGGACTAGCTGGCACAGATACGCAGTATTTT,CASSGGLAGTDTQYF
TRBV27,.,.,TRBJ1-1,TGTGCCAGCAGTTCAGGGACATCCGGGGCTGAAGCTTTCTTT,CASSSGTSGAEAFF
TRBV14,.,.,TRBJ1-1,TGTGCCAGCAGCCCCCGGCTCACTGAAGCTTTCTTT,CASSPRLTEAFF
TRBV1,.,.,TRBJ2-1,TGCACCAGCAGCCAACCCGGACTAGCGGGAGGGCCCTCTGAGCAGTTCTTC,CTSSQPGLAGGPSEQFF
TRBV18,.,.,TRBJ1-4,TGTGCCAGCTCACCAAAAGCAACTAATGAAAAACTGTTTTTT,CASSPKATNEKLFF
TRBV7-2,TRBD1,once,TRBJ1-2,TGTGCCAGCAGCCGTACAGGGGGCCCCTATGGCTACACCTTC,CASSRTGGPYGYTF
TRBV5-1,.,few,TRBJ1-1,TGCGCCAGCAGCTTGGGAAAGAACACTGAAGCTTTCTTT,CASSLGKNTEAFF
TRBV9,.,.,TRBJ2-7,TGTGCCAGCAGCGCCAAGGCGGGGTCCTACGAGCAGTACTTC,CASSAKAGSYEQYF
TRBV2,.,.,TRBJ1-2,TGTGCCAGCAGTGAGCAGGGTGGTGGCTACACCTTC,CASSEQGGGYTF
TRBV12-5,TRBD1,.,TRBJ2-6,TGTGCTAGTGGTTTGTCTCGGGACAGGGATGGGTCTGGGGCCAACGTCCTGACTTTC,CASGLSRDRDGSGANVLTF
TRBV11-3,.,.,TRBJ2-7,TGTGCCAGCAGCTTAGGTCCGACCTACGAGCAGTACTTC,CASSLGPTYEQYF
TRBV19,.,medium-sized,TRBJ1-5,TGTGCCAGTACCTCACGAAGAGCGCCGAATCAGCCCCAGCATTTT,CASTSRRAPNQPQHF
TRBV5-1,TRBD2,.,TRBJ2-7,TGCGCCAGCAGCTCCGGGACTAGCGGGAGGGCCTACGAGCAGTACTTC,CASSSGTSGRAYEQYF
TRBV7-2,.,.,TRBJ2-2,TGTGCCAGCAGTTTGGTAATGGCGGAGCTGTTTTTT,CASSLVMAELFF
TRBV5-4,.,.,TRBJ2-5,TGTGCCAGCAGCTTCCCCGGGATCGAGACCCAGTACTTC,CASSFPGIETQYF
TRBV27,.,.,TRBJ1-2,TGTGCCAGCAGTGCTCAGGGTCCTCCCGTCTATGGCTACACCTTC,CASSAQGPPVYGYTF
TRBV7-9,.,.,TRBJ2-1,TGTGCCAGCAGCTCCGTGGGCGGAGGCTCATCATACAATGAGCAGTTCTTC,CASSSVGGGSSYNEQFF
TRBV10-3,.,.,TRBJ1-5,TGTGCCATCAGTGAGTCCGGAGGGAGCAATCAGCCCCAGCATTTT,CAISESGGSNQPQHF
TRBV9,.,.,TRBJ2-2,TGTGCCAGCAGCCTCGGCCCCGGGGAGCTGTTTTTT,CASSLGPGELFF
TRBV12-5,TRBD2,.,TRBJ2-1,TGTGCTAGTGGTCACCAGCGGGAACTATACAATGAGCAGTTCTTC,CASGHQRELYNEQFF
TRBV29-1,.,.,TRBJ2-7,TGCAGCGTGAGGACTTTCCTTACCTACGAGCAGTACTTC,CSVRTFLTYEQYF
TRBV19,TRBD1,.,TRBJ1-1,TGTGCCAGTAGTATGCTGGGACAGGTGAACACTGAAGCTTTCTTT,CASSMLGQVNTEAFF
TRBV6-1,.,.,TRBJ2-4,TGTGCCAGCAGTGAACAGGCAGCCGTAGCCAAAAACATTCAGTACTTC,CASSEQAAVAKNIQYF
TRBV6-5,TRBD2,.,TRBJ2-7,TGTGCCAGCAGTTACTTGGCGGGAGAGGGATACGAGCAGTACTTC,CASSYLAGEGYEQYF
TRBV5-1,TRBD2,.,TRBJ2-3,TGCGCCAGCCGCACTAGCGGGAGGAGCACAGATACGCAGTATTTT,CASRTSGRSTDTQYF
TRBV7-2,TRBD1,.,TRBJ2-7,TGTGCCAGCAGCTTAAGGACAGGGACCCACGAGCAGTACTTC,CASSLRTGTHEQYF
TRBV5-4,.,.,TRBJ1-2,TGTGCCAGCAGCTGGCGTGGGGGGGGTAACTATGGCTACACCTTC,CASSWRGGGNYGYTF
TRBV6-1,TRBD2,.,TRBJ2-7,TGTGCCAGCAGTGAAGGGTCACTAGCGGGAGTAGAGCAGTACTTC,CASSEGSLAGVEQYF
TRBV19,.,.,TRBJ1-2,TGTGCCAGTACCATAGGGACGGAAGTCTATGGCTACACCTTC,CASTIGTEVYGYTF
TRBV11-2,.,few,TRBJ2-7,TGTGCCAGCAGCTTACTGGGCCCGGGGGAGCAGTACTTC,CASSLLGPGEQYF
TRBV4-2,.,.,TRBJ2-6,TGTGCCAGCAGCCAAGATCCGGGGCCTGGGGCCAACGTCCTGACTTTC,CASSQDPGPGANVLTF
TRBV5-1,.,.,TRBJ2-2,TGCGCCAGCAGCTTGAGCCAGAACACCGGGGAGCTGTTTTTT,CASSLSQNTGELFF
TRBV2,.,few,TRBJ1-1,TGTGCCAGCAGCCAGCACTCTGAAGCTTTCTTT,CASSQHSEAFF
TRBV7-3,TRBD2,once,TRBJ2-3,TGTGCCAGCAGCCCCCGGGGGGGGTTAGATACGCAGTATTTT,CASSPRGGLDTQYF
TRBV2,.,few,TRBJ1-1,TGTGCCAGCAGCCGACACAGATCCGTGTGGGCTTTCTTT,CASSRHRSVWAFF
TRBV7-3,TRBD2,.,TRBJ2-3,TGTGCCAGCAGCTCGGGCGGGAGAACAGATACGCAGTATTTT,CASSSGGRTDTQYF
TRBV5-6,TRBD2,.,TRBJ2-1,TGTGCCAGCAGCTTGTGGGCGGGAGGGCTATCCTACAATGAGCAGTTCTTC,CASSLWAGGLSYNEQFF
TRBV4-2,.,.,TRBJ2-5,TGTGCCAGCAGCCAAGCAATGGAGACCCAGTACTTC,CASSQAMETQYF
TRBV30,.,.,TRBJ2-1,TGTGCCTGGAGCTCAGCGGGCCTCCTCAATGAGCAGTTCTTC,CAWSSAGLLNEQFF
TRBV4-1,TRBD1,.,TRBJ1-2,TGCGCCAGCAGCTCACGGACAGGGGGTAACTATGGCTACACCTTC,CASSSRTGGNYGYTF
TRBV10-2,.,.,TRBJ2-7,TGCGCCAGCAGTGAAAACAGGGACGGGCGCGAGCAGTACTTC,CASSENRDGREQYF
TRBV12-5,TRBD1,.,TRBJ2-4,TGTGCTAGTGGTTTGCTCCACACGGGACAGGCCCACTTC,CASGLLHTGQAHF
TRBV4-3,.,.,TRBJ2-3,TGCGCCAGCAGCCAAATCCGAGCGGAGAGCACAGATACGCAGTATTTT,CASSQIRAESTDTQYF
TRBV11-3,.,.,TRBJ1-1,TGTGCCAGCAGCCCCTCCGCCCCGAACACTGAAGCTTTCTTT,CASSPSAPNTEAFF
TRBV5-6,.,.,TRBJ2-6,TGTGCCAGCAGCTTGGAGTCCGGGACTGGGGCCAACGTCCTGACTTTC,CASSLESGTGANVLTF